The 5 T cell receptor beta chains below were found in one sample sequenced in a study of cytomegalovirus exposure and HLA in healthy donors. Clones were sequenced by immunoSEQ multiplex PCR, and TCRdb holds only the in-frame ones, with some missing. The sample lists more than 45,000 clones, 85% to 90% seen once, with 15% in the top ten. The sequenced sample consisted of PBMCs. These receptors all come from a young woman in good health and CMV-seronegative.

The chain recombines TRBV30 with TRBJ2-7; TRBD1 matches 12 bases. The V and J ends lost 1 base and 6 bases, in that order; junction bases with no gene match: 4. The length of the CDR3 is 14 residues. Per germline, CDR1 GTSNPN and CDR2 SVGIG (reference sequence). This chain's CDR3 is CAWSAGTGGSEQYF. CDR3 DNA sequence: TGTGCCTGGAGTGCCGGGACAGGGGGCTCCGAGCAGTACTTC.

The chain recombines TRBV13 with TRBJ1-5; 7 bases match TRBD1. The germline CDR1 and CDR2 sequences are PRHDT and FYEKMQ (reference sequence). This CDR3 region has 21 residues. The V gene end was trimmed by 4 bases and the J gene end by 0 bases; junction bases not matched to a gene: 21. The CDR3 protein is CASSSSLTPTGEVGSNQPQHF. DNA for the CDR3: TGTGCCAGCAGCTCATCCCTCACTCCTACAGGGGAGGTAGGTAGCAATCAGCCCCAGCATTTT.

CDR3 bases: TGTGCCAGCAGCTTGAGGTTCCGGGATGGCTACACCTTC. Its translation: CASSLRFRDGYTF. This chain connects TRBV5-4 to TRBJ1-2; D is unclear. Germline V gene sequence: CDR1 SGHNT, CDR2 YYREEE (reference sequence). The CDR3 is 13 residues long. V gave up 1 base and J gave up 6 bases, with 10 bases separating them.

The rearrangement uses TRBV30 and TRBJ2-7; D perhaps matches TRBD1 (5 bases). CDR1 is GTSNPN, CDR2 SVGIG, per germline (reference sequence). Trimming cost V 0 bases and J 5 bases, with 11 bases left between them. The CDR3 is 13 amino acids. The CDR3 sequence: CAWSVGRVNEQYF. The CDR3 DNA is TGTGCCTGGAGTGTAGGCAGGGTCAACGAGCAGTACTTC.

This chain links TRBV15 with TRBJ1-6; the match to TRBD1 covers 9 bases. CDR1 and CDR2 from the germline V gene are LNHNV and YYDKDF (reference sequence). This CDR3 spans 16 amino acids. With V trimmed by 2 bases and J by 6 bases, 5 bases remained unmatched. The DNA of the CDR3 is TGTGCCACCAGCAGAAGGACAGGGGACGGTAATTCACCCCTCCACTTT. It yields the protein CATSRRTGDGNSPLHF. Looking up the rest from reference TRBV15 and TRBJ1-6 gives the full variable domain: DAMVIQNPRYQVTQFGKPVTLSCSQTLNHNVMYWYQQKSSQAPKLLFHYYDKDFNNEADTPDNFQSRRPNTSFCFLDIRSPGLGDTAMYLCATSRRTGDGNSPLHFGNGTRLTVT.